This T cell receptor beta chain was observed in a study of blood T cells in healthy people across ages. Sample-barcoded 5' priming and a J-beta primer mix drove a second PCR of roughly 7 to 11 cycles. TCRdb re-derived calls from the 5' RACE reads in MiXCR, one entry per CDR3 protein. This sample yields 910,000 or so distinct CDR3 sequences, of which just over 50% are seen a single time; 20% to 25% belongs to the top ten. The V and J ends lost 0 bases and 6 bases, in that order; junction bases with no gene match: 5. CDR3 length equals 15 residues. This TCR was recovered from a woman in her sixties or seventies in good health. Sequenced: blood. This chain joins TRBV12-3 or TRBV12-4 and TRBJ2-3, with 8 bases fitting TRBD2. The CDR3 DNA reads as TGTGCCAGCAGTTTAGCCCGGGGGGGAGTGGATACGCAGTATTTT. This gives the protein CASSLARGGVDTQYF.